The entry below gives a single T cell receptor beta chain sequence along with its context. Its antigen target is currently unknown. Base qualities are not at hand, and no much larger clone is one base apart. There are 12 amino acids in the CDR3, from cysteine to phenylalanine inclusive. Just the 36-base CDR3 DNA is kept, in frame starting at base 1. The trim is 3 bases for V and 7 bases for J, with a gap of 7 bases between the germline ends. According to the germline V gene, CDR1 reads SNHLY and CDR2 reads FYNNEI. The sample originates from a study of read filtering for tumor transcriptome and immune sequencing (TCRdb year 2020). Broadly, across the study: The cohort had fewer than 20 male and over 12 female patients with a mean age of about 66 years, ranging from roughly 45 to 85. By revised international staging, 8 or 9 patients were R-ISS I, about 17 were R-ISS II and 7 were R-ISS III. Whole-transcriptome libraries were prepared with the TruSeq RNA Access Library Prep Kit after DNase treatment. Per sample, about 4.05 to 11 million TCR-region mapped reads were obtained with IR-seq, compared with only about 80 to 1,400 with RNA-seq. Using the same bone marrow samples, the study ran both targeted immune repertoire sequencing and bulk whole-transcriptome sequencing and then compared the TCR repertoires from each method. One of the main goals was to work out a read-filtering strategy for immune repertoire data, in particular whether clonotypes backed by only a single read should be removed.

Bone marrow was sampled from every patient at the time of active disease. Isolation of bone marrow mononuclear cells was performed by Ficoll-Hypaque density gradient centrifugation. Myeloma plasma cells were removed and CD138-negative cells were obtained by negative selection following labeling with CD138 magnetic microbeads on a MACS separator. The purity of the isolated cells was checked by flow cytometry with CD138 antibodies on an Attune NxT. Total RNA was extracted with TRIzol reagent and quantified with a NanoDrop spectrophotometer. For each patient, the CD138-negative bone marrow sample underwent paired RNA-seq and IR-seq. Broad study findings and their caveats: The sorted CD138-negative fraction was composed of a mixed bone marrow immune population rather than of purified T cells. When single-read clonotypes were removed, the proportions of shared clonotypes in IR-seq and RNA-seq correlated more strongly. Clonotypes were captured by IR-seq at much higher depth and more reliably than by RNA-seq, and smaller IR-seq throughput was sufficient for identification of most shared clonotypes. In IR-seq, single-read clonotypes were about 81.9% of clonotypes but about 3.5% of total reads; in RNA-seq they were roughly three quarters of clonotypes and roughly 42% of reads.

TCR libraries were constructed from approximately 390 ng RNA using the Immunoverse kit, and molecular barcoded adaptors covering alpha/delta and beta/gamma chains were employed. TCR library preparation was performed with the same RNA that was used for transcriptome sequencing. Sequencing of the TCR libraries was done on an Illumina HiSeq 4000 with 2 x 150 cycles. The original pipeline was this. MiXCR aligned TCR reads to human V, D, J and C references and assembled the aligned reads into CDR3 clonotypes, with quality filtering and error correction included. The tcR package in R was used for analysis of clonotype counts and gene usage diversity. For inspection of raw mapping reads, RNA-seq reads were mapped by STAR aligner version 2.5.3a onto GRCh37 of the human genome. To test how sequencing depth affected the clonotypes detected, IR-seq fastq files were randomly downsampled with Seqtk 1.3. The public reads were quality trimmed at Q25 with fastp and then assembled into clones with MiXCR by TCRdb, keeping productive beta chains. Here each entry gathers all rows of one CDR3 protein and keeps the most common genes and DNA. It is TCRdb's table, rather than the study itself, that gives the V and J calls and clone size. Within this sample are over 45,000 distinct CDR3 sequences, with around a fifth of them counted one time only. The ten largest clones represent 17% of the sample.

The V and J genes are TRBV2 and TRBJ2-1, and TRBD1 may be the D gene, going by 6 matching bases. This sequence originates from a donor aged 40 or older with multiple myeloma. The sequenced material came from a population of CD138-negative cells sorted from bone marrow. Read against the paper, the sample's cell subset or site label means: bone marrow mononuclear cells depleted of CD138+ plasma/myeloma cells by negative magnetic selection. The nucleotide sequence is TGTGCCAGCAGTGACAGGGGTAATGAGCAGTTCTTC. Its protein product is CASSDRGNEQFF.